Presented here are 7 T cell receptor beta chains from one specimen sequenced in a study of cytomegalovirus exposure and HLA in healthy donors. The table came from immunoSEQ multiplex PCR; TCRdb's copy has only in-frame clones and leaves some out. The sample carries around 150,000 clones, roughly 89% recorded once. Sequences were obtained from PBMCs. The receptors were gathered from a woman aged 18-30 years in good health and CMV-seropositive.

The chain recombines TRBV6-5 with TRBJ2-7; no clear D gene. The CDR3 spans 13 residues. V lost 4 bases to trimming and J lost 0 bases, with 7 bases between them. Per the germline V gene, CDR1 is MNHEY and CDR2 is SVGAGI. CDR3 sequence: CASSSQFSYEQYF. Here the CDR3 DNA reads TGTGCCAGCAGTTCACAGTTCTCCTACGAGCAGTACTTC.

The chain couples TRBV28 to TRBJ2-7; 7 bases are shared with TRBD1. CDR1 and CDR2 from the germline V gene are MDHEN and SYDVKM. The trim removed 3 bases at V and 4 bases at J, leaving 12 bases unmatched. The CDR3 loop spans 16 amino acids. The CDR3 bases are TGTGCCAGCAGTTTCCCCCCGGACAGGAATTCGTACGAGCAGTACTTC. This sequence encodes CASSFPPDRNSYEQYF. The variable domain in full, with the rest retrieved from reference TRBV28 and TRBJ2-7, is DVKVTQSSRYLVKRTGEKVFLECVQDMDHENMFWYRQDPGLGLRLIYFSYDVKMKEKGDIPEGYSVSREKKERFSLILESASTNQTSMYLCASSFPPDRNSYEQYFGPGTRLTVT.

The chain joins TRBV10-2 to TRBJ2-1; possibly TRBD2 for D (6 bases). This CDR3 has 16 amino acids. Trimming took off 4 bases at V and 4 bases at J, with 17 bases between the two ends. The germline V gene encodes CDR1 WSHSY and CDR2 SAAADI. The chain's CDR3 is CASSVGGEGLYNEQFF. The CDR3 DNA sequence: TGCGCCAGCAGTGTAGGCGGGGAAGGCCTATACAATGAGCAGTTCTTC.

The rearrangement joins TRBV19 to TRBJ1-2; the D gene is possibly TRBD1 (6 bases). From germline, CDR1 is LNHDA and CDR2 SQIVND (reference sequence). Trimming shortened V by 3 bases and J by 8 bases, and 10 bases separated the two germline ends. This CDR3 comprises 12 residues. Here the CDR3 DNA reads TGTGCCAGTAGTATGAACAGGGAAGGCTACACCTTC. This codes for CASSMNREGYTF.

The genes are TRBV4-2 and TRBJ2-1; 9 bases fit TRBD1. This CDR3 is built from 18 residues. CDR1 LGHNA and CDR2 YNFKEQ come from the germline V gene. Unmatched junction bases numbered 9, after V lost 0 bases and J lost 3 bases. For the CDR3, the DNA is TGTGCCAGCAGCCAAGATTTGGGATGGGACAGGGTCTACAATGAGCAGTTCTTC. Translating it yields CASSQDLGWDRVYNEQFF.

The rearrangement links TRBV29-1 to TRBJ1-3, with 9 bases fitting TRBD1. CDR1 and CDR2 from the germline V gene are SQVTM and ANQGSEA. Germline trimming cut 0 bases from V and 2 bases from J; bases unmatched to any gene: 11. The CDR3 covers 18 residues. Here the CDR3 DNA reads TGCAGCGTTGAAGATTTAACAGGGGGCAAGGTTGCTGGAAACACCATATATTTT. Its protein is CSVEDLTGGKVAGNTIYF.

This clone showed up just a few times. The chain couples TRBV2 to TRBJ1-6, with 8 bases identical to TRBD1. The CDR3 contains 13 residues. The V gene end was trimmed by 7 bases and the J gene end by 10 bases; junction bases not matched to a gene: 6. From germline, CDR1 is SNHLY and CDR2 FYNNEI. The CDR3 sequence: CASKDRELSPLHF. For the CDR3, the DNA is TGTGCCAGCAAGGACAGGGAGCTCTCACCCCTCCACTTT.